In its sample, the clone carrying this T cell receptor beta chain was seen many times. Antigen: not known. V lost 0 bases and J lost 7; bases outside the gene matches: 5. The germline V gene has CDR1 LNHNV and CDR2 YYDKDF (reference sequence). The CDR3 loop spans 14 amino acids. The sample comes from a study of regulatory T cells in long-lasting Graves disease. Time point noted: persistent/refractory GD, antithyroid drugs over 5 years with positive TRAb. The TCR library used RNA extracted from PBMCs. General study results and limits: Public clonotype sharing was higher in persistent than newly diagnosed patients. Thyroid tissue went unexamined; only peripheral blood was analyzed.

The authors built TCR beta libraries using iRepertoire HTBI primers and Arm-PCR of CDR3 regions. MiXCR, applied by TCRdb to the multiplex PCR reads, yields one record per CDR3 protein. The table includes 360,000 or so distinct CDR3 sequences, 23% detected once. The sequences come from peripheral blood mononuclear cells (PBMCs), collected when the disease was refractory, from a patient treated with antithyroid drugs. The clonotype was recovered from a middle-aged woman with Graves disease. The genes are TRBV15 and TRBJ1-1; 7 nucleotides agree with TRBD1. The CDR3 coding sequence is TGTGCCACCAGCAGAGAGATTCAGGGGGTTGAAGCTTTCTTT. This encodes CATSREIQGVEAFF. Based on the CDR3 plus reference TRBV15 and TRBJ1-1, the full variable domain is DAMVIQNPRYQVTQFGKPVTLSCSQTLNHNVMYWYQQKSSQAPKLLFHYYDKDFNNEADTPDNFQSRRPNTSFCFLDIRSPGLGDTAMYLCATSREIQGVEAFFGQGTRLTVV.